Reported below is one T cell receptor (beta chain). Its antigen remains unknown. CDR3 length equals 10 residues. The ends were cut back, 5 bases at V and 7 bases at J, with 5 bases in the middle. From germline, CDR1 is DFQATT and CDR2 SNEGSKA (reference sequence). TCRdb itself ran the 5' RACE reads through MiXCR, one entry per CDR3 protein. The sample consists of 400,000 to 500,000 distinct CDR3 sequences, roughly 20% of them appearing once. The record originates from a study of T-cell memory formation after mild COVID-19. Study in general: Largely, the TCR clusters proved donor specific.

Study-level points and caveats: CD8+ contracting clones occupied EMRA, while CD4+ ones occupied mainly CM and EM. A balance of CD4 and CD8 characterized clones contracting day 15 to 85, whereas later expanders leaned CD4+. Pre-infection memory held some responding clones, suggesting pre-existing cross-reactive T cells responded.

What was sequenced was PBMCs or a T cell subset sorted from them (not recorded which). The rearrangement uses TRBV20-1 and TRBJ1-4, with D uncertain. This clonotype originated in an adult woman who had mild COVID-19 (a few samples of this study predate the infection). Cell type and time point are not known. The CDR3 protein is CSASSEKLFF. For the CDR3, the DNA is TGCAGTGCTTCCAGTGAAAAACTGTTTTTT.